Reported below is one TCR beta chain. What it binds is not known. From the germline J gene comes the end of the CDR3, since the read stops 3 residues before it. The data originate from a study of T cells in women clearing cervical HPV infection. Study-level results: TRBV6-7 relative abundance averaged about 0.1% in cases and less than 0.2% in controls.

The table came from immunoSEQ multiplex PCR; TCRdb's copy has only in-frame clones and leaves some out. Found here are about 36,000 clones; the top ten clones hold around 3.5%. This CDR3 spans 16 amino acids. Trimming took 6 bases from V and 3 from J; bases not matched to a gene: 11. Germline V gene sequence: CDR1 MNHEY, CDR2 SVGEGT. Sequences were obtained from blood buffy coat. The TCR comes from a woman between 18 and 75 years old with a cervical HPV16 infection that either progressed to CIN3+ or cleared (not recorded which). The chain has TRBV6-2 or TRBV6-3 and TRBJ2-1, with 7 bases lining up with TRBD1. The CDR3 bases that were read are TGTGCCAGCAGGAAAGGGCTCACAGGGGACTACAATGAG. Its translation: CASRKGLTGDYNE. The whole CDR3 reads CASRKGLTGDYNEQFF.